A single sample is the source of the 23 T cell receptor beta chains below, sequenced in a study of cytomegalovirus exposure and HLA in healthy donors. A multiplex PCR was run with 60 Vbeta primers and 13 Jbeta primers. The protocol was immunoSEQ multiplex PCR, while the TCRdb copy is restricted to in-frame clones and leaves out a portion. The sample lists 140,000 to 150,000 clones; around 80% were seen once. Material for sequencing was PBMCs. These receptors all come from a man aged 35-49 years in good health and CMV-seronegative.

The V gene is TRBV29-1, the J gene TRBJ1-4; no clear D. CDR1 and CDR2 from the germline V gene are SQVTM and ANQGSEA. V shed 4 bases and J shed 8 bases, with 11 bases lying between them. The CDR3 runs to 12 residues. Here the CDR3 reads CSVAVDWEKLFF. Here the CDR3 DNA reads TGCAGCGTTGCGGTTGACTGGGAAAAACTGTTTTTT. The full variable domain, in which reference TRBV29-1 and TRBJ1-4 provide the parts outside the CDR3, is SAVISQKPSRDICQRGTSLTIQCQVDSQVTMMFWYRQQPGQSLTLIATANQGSEATYESGFVIDKFPISRPNLTFSTLTVSNMSPEDSSIYLCSVAVDWEKLFFGSGTQLSVL.

The chain recombines TRBV19 with TRBJ1-2, with 8 bases fitting TRBD1. The CDR3 covers 15 residues. Germline V gene sequence: CDR1 LNHDA, CDR2 SQIVND (reference sequence). The trim removed 4 bases at V and 4 bases at J, leaving 8 bases unmatched. The CDR3, as DNA: TGTGCCAGTAGTAGGGCGGGACAGGTTACCTATGGCTACACCTTC. The encoded protein is CASSRAGQVTYGYTF. Full variable domain (outside the CDR3, taken from reference TRBV19 and TRBJ1-2): DGGITQSPKYLFRKEGQNVTLSCEQNLNHDAMYWYRQDPGQGLRLIYYSQIVNDFQKGDIAEGYSVSREKKESFPLTVTSAQKNPTAFYLCASSRAGQVTYGYTFGSGTRLTVV.

V and J are TRBV5-1 and TRBJ2-7; 10 nucleotides align to TRBD1. Per germline, CDR1 SGHRS and CDR2 YFSETQ. The CDR3 spans 16 residues. Trimming removed 0 bases from V and 6 bases from J; junction bases left unmatched: 9. In DNA form, the CDR3 reads TGCGCCAGCAGCTTGGGCCCCGGGGACAGGGGAAGCGAGCAGTACTTC. Amino acid sequence: CASSLGPGDRGSEQYF.

The genes are TRBV9 and TRBJ2-5, with 9 bases aligning to TRBD2. CDR3 length: 14 amino acids. The V segment lost 0 bases and the J segment 5 bases; nucleotides outside the gene matches: 2. Germline V gene sequence: CDR1 SGDLS, CDR2 YYNGEE. The CDR3 reads CASSVVAGGETQYF. The DNA of the CDR3 is TGTGCCAGCAGCGTAGTGGCGGGGGGGGAGACCCAGTACTTC.

The chain has TRBV29-1 and TRBJ2-4, with TRBD1 as a possible D gene (6 bases). Germline CDR1 and CDR2: SQVTM and ANQGSEA. CDR3 size: 14 residues. Deletions cut 7 bases from V and 2 bases from J, with 15 bases between. In DNA, the CDR3 is TGCAGCGCTGACCCGACAGGAACCAAAAACATTCAGTACTTC. It encodes CSADPTGTKNIQYF.

The chain recombines TRBV6-5 with TRBJ1-6; D not resolved. V lost 7 bases to trimming and J lost 7 bases, with 11 bases between them. Germline assignment: CDR1 MNHEY and CDR2 SVGAGI. This CDR3 contains 13 residues. This chain's CDR3 is CASTGRSNSPLHF. DNA of the CDR3: TGTGCCAGCACGGGAAGAAGCAATTCACCCCTCCACTTT.

The chain joins TRBV28 to TRBJ1-5; 7 bases are shared with TRBD1. The germline CDR1 and CDR2 sequences are MDHEN and SYDVKM. The CDR3 has 15 amino acids. Losses at the gene ends were 7 bases for V and 4 bases for J; bases not matched to a gene: 10. In DNA, the CDR3 is TGTGCCAGCAATCCACAGGGGAGCCGTAATCAGCCCCAGCATTTT. Its translation is CASNPQGSRNQPQHF.

Within the sample, this clone is medium-sized (0.01 to 0.1%). The rearrangement joins TRBV6-4 to TRBJ2-1, with 7 bases that match TRBD1. CDR1 is MRHNA and CDR2 is SNTAGT in the germline V gene. The junction had 0 bases not matched to a gene; V was cut back by 2 bases and J by 5 bases. The length of the CDR3 is 13 residues. CDR3 DNA sequence: TGTGCCAGCAGTGACAGGGGGCACAATGAGCAGTTCTTC. It translates to CASSDRGHNEQFF.

The chain is built from TRBV10-3 and TRBJ1-1; weak D call: TRBD1 (5 bases). The germline CDR1 and CDR2 sequences are ENHRY and SYGVKD. V was trimmed by 3 bases and J by 1 base, leaving 12 bases between them. The CDR3 is 15 residues long. CDR3 DNA: TGTGCCATCAGTGACCCAGGGAAATCGAACACTGAAGCTTTCTTT. Protein product: CAISDPGKSNTEAFF.

The rearrangement joins TRBV4-1 to TRBJ2-7; 9 nucleotides agree with TRBD1. This CDR3 comprises 14 residues. Germline lookup yields CDR1 MGHRA and CDR2 YSYEKL. J was trimmed by 2 bases and V by 3 bases; bases with no gene match: 2. CDR3 region: CASSQGQGTYEQYF. CDR3 nucleotide sequence: TGCGCCAGCAGCCAGGGACAGGGCACCTACGAGCAGTACTTC.

CDR3 DNA: TGCGCCAGCAGCCAAGATACGGGTAACTATGGCTACACCTTC. Translation: CASSQDTGNYGYTF. The chain employs TRBV4-3 and TRBJ1-2; D is unclear. Deletions cut 0 bases from V and 1 base from J, with 6 bases between. CDR1 LGHNA and CDR2 YSLEER come from the germline V gene. The CDR3 loop spans 14 amino acids.

Note on this clone: This sample includes further DNA sequences coding for the same CDR3. The rearrangement joins TRBV27 to TRBJ1-1; D is perhaps TRBD1 (5 bases). V was clipped by 5 bases and J by 0 bases, with 7 bases between them. The germline V gene encodes CDR1 MNHEY and CDR2 SMNVEV (reference sequence). The CDR3 consists of 13 residues. CDR3 loop: CASSRQMNTEAFF. The CDR3 DNA follows: TGTGCCAGCAGTAGACAGATGAACACTGAAGCTTTCTTT.

J is TRBJ2-2 and V is TRBV9; D not resolved. V dropped 2 bases and J dropped 6 bases, with 11 bases sitting between them. Per the germline V gene, CDR1 is SGDLS and CDR2 is YYNGEE. The CDR3 has 14 amino acids. The CDR3 region is CASSVERKAGELFF. CDR3 nucleotides: TGTGCCAGCAGCGTGGAGCGTAAGGCCGGGGAGCTGTTTTTT.

The chain combines TRBV5-1 with TRBJ2-5, with TRBD2 matching 7 bases. V shed 3 bases and J 4 bases; nucleotides not matched to a gene: 9. This CDR3 has 15 amino acids. Germline V gene sequence: CDR1 SGHRS, CDR2 YFSETQ. The CDR3 here is CASSSGEGRGETQYF. In DNA form, the CDR3 reads TGCGCCAGCAGCTCCGGGGAGGGGAGGGGAGAGACCCAGTACTTC.

The J gene is TRBJ2-3, the V gene TRBV19, with 7 positions matching TRBD1. Germline V gene lookup returns CDR1 LNHDA and CDR2 SQIVND (reference sequence). The CDR3 spans 17 residues. The trim removed 0 bases at V and 0 bases at J, leaving 6 bases unmatched. This CDR3 reads CASSIDLNRGSTDTQYF. The CDR3 bases are TGTGCCAGTAGTATAGATCTTAACAGGGGCAGCACAGATACGCAGTATTTT.

The chain joins TRBV15 to TRBJ2-5, with D hard to call. From germline, CDR1 is LNHNV and CDR2 YYDKDF (reference sequence). CDR3 length: 14 amino acids. The V and J ends lost 0 bases and 1 base respectively, with 6 bases between them. The CDR3, as DNA: TGTGCCACCAGCAGAGATGGCACCCAAGAGACCCAGTACTTC. Its translation: CATSRDGTQETQYF.

The CDR3 DNA sequence: TGTGCCAGCAGTTACACCCTGGAGCCAAACACTGAAGCTTTCTTT. Translating gives CASSYTLEPNTEAFF. The chain links TRBV6-5 to TRBJ1-1; D remains unclear. Germline V CDR1 and CDR2: MNHEY, SVGAGI. The CDR3 totals 15 residues. Deletions cut 2 bases from V and 2 bases from J, with 12 bases between.

This clone has only a few counts. The chain joins TRBV19 to TRBJ1-5; maybe TRBD1 (5 bases). This CDR3 comprises 15 residues. Germline CDR1 reads LNHDA; CDR2 reads SQIVND (reference sequence). The V end was cut by 3 bases, the J end by 2 bases, with 11 bases between. The CDR3 nucleotides read TGTGCCAGTAGTATGGATACAGGACGCAATCAGCCCCAGCATTTT. Protein product: CASSMDTGRNQPQHF.

The chain links TRBV4-3 to TRBJ1-2; no reliable D call. This CDR3 is built from 14 residues. Between the trimmed V and J ends, which lost 1 base and 8 bases, there was a span of 14 bases. Germline V lookup: CDR1 LGHNA, CDR2 YSLEER. DNA for the CDR3: TGCGCCAGCAGCCAAGGGCGAGCCGGGGAAGGCTACACCTTC. It specifies CASSQGRAGEGYTF.

In the case of this clone: It is unclear where the CDR3 begins or ends on the DNA, so no DNA is shown, and the CDR3 is as TCRdb lists it. V gene TRBV7-2 combines with J gene TRBJ2-5; the table's D gene call, TRBD1, was not cross checked with the DNA. Germline V gene sequence: CDR1 SGHTA, CDR2 FQGNSA. Both ends counted, the CDR3 spans 14 residues. CDR3 protein: CASSLGLVGRGSYF.

This chain links TRBV7-2 with TRBJ1-5, with a possible D match to TRBD1 (5 bases). The CDR3 totals 13 residues. CDR1 and CDR2 (germline): SGHTA, FQGNSA. Trimming left V 5 bases short and J 7 bases short, with 12 bases between. The CDR3 DNA reads as TGTGCCAGCAGCCGCAGGGTTGGACAGCCCCAGCATTTT. This encodes CASSRRVGQPQHF.

CDR3 nucleotide sequence: TGTGCCACCAGCAGCGGGGGATTCACCGGGGAGCTGTTTTTT. Encoded protein: CATSSGGFTGELFF. J is TRBJ2-2 and V is TRBV19, with TRBD2 matching 8 bases. The CDR3 extends over 14 amino acids. Germline-derived CDR1 and CDR2 are LNHDA and SQIVND (reference sequence). The J segment lost 4 bases and the V segment lost 10 bases, leaving 8 bases of the junction unmatched.

The chain recombines TRBV2 with TRBJ1-1, with TRBD1 matching 7 bases. There are 13 residues in the CDR3. Germline V lookup: CDR1 SNHLY, CDR2 FYNNEI. Trimming cost V 6 bases and J 6 bases; bases outside gene matches: 7. The CDR3 region is CASRRDREAEAFF. As DNA, the CDR3 is TGTGCCAGCAGGAGAGACAGGGAGGCTGAAGCTTTCTTT.